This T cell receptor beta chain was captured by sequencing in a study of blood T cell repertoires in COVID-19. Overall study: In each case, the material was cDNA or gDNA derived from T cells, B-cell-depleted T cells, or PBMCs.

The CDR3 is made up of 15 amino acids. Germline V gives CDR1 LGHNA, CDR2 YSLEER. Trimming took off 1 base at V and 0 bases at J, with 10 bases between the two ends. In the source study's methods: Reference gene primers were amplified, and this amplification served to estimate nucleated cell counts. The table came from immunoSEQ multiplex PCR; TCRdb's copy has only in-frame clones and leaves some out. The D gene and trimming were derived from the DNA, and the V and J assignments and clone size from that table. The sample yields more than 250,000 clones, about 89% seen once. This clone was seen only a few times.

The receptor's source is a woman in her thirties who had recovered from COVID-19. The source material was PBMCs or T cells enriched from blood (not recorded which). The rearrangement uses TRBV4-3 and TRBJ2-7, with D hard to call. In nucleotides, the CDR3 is TGCGCCAGCAGCCAAGGTGCTCACAGCTCCTACGAGCAGTACTTC. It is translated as CASSQGAHSSYEQYF.